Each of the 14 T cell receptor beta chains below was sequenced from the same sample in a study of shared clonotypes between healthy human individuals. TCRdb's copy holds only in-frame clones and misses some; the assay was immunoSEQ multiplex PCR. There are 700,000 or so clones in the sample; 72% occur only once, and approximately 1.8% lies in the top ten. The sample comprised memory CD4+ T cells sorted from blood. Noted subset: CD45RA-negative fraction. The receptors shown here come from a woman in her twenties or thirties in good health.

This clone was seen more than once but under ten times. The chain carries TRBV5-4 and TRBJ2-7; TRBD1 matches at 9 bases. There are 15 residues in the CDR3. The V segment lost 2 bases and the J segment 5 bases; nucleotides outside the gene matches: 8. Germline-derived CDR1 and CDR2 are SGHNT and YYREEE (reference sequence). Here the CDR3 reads CASSLVGQGLHEQYF. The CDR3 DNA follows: TGTGCCAGCAGCTTAGTTGGACAGGGGCTTCACGAGCAGTACTTC.

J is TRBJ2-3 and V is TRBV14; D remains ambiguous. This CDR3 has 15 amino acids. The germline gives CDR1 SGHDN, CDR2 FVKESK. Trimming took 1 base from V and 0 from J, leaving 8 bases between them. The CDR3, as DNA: TGTGCCAGCAGCCAAGGGTACGGGAGCACAGATACGCAGTATTTT. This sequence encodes CASSQGYGSTDTQYF.

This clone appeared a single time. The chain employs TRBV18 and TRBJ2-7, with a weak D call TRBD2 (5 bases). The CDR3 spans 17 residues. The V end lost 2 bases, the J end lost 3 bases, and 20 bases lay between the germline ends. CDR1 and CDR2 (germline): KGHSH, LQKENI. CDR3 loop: CASSPSPEGSSGYEQYF. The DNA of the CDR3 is TGTGCCAGCTCACCAAGCCCTGAGGGTAGTAGTGGCTACGAGCAGTACTTC.

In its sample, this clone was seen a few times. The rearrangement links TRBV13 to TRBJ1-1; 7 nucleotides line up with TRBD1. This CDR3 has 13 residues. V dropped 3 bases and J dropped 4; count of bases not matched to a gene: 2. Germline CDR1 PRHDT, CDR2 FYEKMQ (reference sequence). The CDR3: CASSFAGGTEAFF. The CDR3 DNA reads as TGTGCCAGCAGCTTCGCAGGGGGCACTGAAGCTTTCTTT.

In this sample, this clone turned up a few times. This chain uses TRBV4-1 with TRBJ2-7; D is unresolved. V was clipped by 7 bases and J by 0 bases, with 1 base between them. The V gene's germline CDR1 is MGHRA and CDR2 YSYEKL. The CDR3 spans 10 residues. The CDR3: CASTSYEQYF. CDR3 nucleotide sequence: TGCGCCAGCACCTCCTACGAGCAGTACTTC.

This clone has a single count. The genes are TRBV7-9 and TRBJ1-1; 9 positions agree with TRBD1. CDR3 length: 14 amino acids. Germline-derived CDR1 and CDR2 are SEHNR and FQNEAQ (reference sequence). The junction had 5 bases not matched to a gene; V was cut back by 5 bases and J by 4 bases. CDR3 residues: CASSQKQGATEAFF. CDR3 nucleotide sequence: TGTGCCAGCAGCCAAAAACAGGGGGCCACTGAAGCTTTCTTT. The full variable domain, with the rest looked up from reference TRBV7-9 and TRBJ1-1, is DTGVSQNPRHKITKRGQNVTFRCDPISEHNRLYWYRQTLGQGPEFLTYFQNEAQLEKSRLLSDRFSAERPKGSFSTLEIQRTEQGDSAMYLCASSQKQGATEAFFGQGTRLTVV.

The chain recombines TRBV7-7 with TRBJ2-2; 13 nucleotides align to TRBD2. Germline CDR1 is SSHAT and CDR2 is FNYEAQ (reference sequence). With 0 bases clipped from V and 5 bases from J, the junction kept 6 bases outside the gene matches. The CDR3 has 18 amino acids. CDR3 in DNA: TGTGCCAGCAGCTTAGCCCCCGGACTAGCGGGAGATACCGGGGAGCTGTTTTTT. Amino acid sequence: CASSLAPGLAGDTGELFF.

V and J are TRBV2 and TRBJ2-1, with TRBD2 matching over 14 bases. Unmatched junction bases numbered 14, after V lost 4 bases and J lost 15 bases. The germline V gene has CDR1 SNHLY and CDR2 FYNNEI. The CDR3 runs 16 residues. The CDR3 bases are TGTGCCAGCAGTGGGGACACGGGGACTAGCGGGAGCATCCCGTTCTTC. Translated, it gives CASSGDTGTSGSIPFF.

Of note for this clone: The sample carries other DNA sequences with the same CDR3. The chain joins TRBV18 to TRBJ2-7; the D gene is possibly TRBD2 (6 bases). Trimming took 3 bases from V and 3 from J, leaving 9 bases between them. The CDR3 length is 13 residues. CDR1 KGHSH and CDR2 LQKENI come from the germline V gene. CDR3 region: CASSPGLSYEQYF. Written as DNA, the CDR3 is TGTGCCAGCTCACCGGGACTGAGCTACGAGCAGTACTTC.

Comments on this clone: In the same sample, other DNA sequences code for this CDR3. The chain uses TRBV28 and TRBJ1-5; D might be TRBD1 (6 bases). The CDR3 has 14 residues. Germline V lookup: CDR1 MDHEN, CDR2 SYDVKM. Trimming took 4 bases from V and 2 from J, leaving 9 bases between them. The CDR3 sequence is CASSSPGGNQPQHF. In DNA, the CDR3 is TGTGCCAGCAGTTCCCCAGGGGGCAATCAGCCCCAGCATTTT.

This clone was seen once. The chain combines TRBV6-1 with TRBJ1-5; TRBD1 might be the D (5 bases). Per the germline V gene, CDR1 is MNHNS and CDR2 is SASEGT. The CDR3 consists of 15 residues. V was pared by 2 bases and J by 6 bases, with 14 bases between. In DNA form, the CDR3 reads TGTGCCAGCAGTGAAATGTTTAAGGGGAGTCAGCCCCAGCATTTT. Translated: CASSEMFKGSQPQHF.

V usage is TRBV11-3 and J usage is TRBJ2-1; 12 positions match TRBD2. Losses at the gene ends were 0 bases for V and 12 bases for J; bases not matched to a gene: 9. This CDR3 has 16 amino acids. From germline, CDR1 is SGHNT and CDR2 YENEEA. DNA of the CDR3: TGTGCCAGCAGCTTAGACGCGGCTAGCGGGAGGGGAGGGCAGTTCTTC. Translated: CASSLDAASGRGGQFF.

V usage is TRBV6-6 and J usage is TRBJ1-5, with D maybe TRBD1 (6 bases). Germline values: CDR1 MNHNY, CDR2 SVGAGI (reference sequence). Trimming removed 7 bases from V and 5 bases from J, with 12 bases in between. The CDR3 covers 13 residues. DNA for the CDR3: TGTGCCAGCACCTCCCAGGGGTATCAGCCCCAGCATTTT. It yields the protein CASTSQGYQPQHF.

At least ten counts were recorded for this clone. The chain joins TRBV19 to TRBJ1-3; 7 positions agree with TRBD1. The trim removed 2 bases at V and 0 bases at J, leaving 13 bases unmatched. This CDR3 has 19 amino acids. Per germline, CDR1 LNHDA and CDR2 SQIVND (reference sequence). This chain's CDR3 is CASSIWTGPPNLSGNTIYF. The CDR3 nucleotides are TGTGCCAGTAGTATATGGACAGGCCCTCCAAATCTCTCTGGAAACACCATATATTTT.